This note documents a single T cell receptor beta chain sequence. Its antigen is unknown. The CDR3 is 15 amino acids. Germline CDR1 and CDR2: MNHEY and SVGEGT. Trimming pared 10 bases from V and 3 bases from J, leaving 21 bases between. This sample is part of a study of T cells after yellow fever vaccination. Study details: Preparing low-cell-number fractions relied on SMART-Seq v4 Ultra Low Input. Study conclusions and caveats: Within FACS-sorted repertoires, abundant clonotypes contaminating from the bulk population could be present. Clones from primary vaccination mostly reappeared after the booster (roughly 95% CD4, about 85% CD8).

As TCR cDNA was made by 5'RACE template switching, a universal primer site and UMIs were added. MiXCR, run by TCRdb on the 5' RACE reads, gives a single entry per CDR3 protein. The sample comprises roughly 340,000 distinct CDR3 sequences, 3% to 4.5% of which are singletons, and 24% rests with the top ten. Here the sequenced sample was PBMCs, taken 5 days after the yellow fever booster vaccination. The rearrangement uses TRBV6-2 or TRBV6-3 and TRBJ1-1, with TRBD1 as a possible D gene (6 bases). The sequence was obtained from a man in his late teens or twenties who received the YFV17D yellow fever vaccine. This CDR3 reads CAIVRVGGGHTEAFF. CDR3 DNA: TGTGCCATCGTTAGAGTTGGTGGGGGCCACACTGAAGCTTTCTTT.